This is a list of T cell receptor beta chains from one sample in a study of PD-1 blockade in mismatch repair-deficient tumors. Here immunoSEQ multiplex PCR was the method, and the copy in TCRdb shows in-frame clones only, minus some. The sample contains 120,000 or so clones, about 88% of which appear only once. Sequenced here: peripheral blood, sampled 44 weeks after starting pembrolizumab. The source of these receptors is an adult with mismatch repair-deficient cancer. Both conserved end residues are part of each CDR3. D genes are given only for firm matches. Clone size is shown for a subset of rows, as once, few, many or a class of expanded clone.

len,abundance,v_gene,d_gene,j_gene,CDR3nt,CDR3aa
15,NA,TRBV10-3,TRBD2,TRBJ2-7,TGTGCCAGCAGTGAAGAGTTGGCGGGAGTGGGTGAGCAGTACTTC,CASSEELAGVGEQYF
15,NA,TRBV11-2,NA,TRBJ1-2,TGTGCCAGCAGCTCTTTTAGGACAGCTAACTATGGCTACACCTTC,CASSSFRTANYGYTF
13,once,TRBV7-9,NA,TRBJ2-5,TGTGCCAGCAGCTTAGGCAGGCAAGAGACCCAGTACTTC,CASSLGRQETQYF
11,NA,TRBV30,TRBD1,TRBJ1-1,TGTGCCTGGAGAGGGGGCACCGGAGGTTTCTTT,CAWRGGTGGFF
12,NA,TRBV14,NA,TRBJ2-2,TGTGCCAGCAGCTCCAGGGACGGGGAGCTGTTTTTT,CASSSRDGELFF
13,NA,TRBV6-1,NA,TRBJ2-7,TGTGCCAGCGCCGATTTGGGCGTCTACGAGCAGTACTTC,CASADLGVYEQYF
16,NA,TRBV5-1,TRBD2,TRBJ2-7,TGCGCCAGCAGCTTGTCCCTAGCGGCCGCCTCCTACGAGCAGTACTTC,CASSLSLAAASYEQYF
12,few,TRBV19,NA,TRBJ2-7,TGTGCCACCCCCGGGCCACCCTACGAGCAGTACTTC,CATPGPPYEQYF
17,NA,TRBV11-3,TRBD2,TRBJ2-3,TGTGCCAGCAGCTTAGATTGGGCTAGCGGGAGCACAGATACGCAGTATTTT,CASSLDWASGSTDTQYF
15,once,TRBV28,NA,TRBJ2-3,TGTGCCAGCAGTTCCCGACTGATTTACACAGATACGCAGTATTTT,CASSSRLIYTDTQYF
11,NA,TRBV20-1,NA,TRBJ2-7,TGCAGTGCGGCGAGCGGGCGCGAGCAGTACTTC,CSAASGREQYF
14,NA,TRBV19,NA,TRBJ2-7,TGTGCCAGTAGTATAGGAGATCCTGGCTACGAGCAGTACTTC,CASSIGDPGYEQYF
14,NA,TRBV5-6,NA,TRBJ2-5,TGTGCCAGCCCAAGGGAGAACTCGCAAGAGACCCAGTACTTC,CASPRENSQETQYF
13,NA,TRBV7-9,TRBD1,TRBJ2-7,TGTGCCAGCAGCTTACGGGACAGGAGCGAGCAGTACTTC,CASSLRDRSEQYF
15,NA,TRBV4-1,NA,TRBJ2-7,TGCGCCAGCAGCCACCCCAGGACACCGACCTACGAGCAGTACTTC,CASSHPRTPTYEQYF
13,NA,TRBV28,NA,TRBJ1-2,TGTGCCAGCGGAGCAGGGCCTTTTGCTGGCTACACCTTC,CASGAGPFAGYTF
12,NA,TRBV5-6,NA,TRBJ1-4,TGTGCCAGCAGCTCAAGGGGGGAAAAACTGTTTTTT,CASSSRGEKLFF
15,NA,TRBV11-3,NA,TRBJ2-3,TGTGCCAGCAGCTTAGCGGTTACTAGCACAGATACGCAGTATTTT,CASSLAVTSTDTQYF
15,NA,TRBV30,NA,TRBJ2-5,TGTGCCTGGAGTGCCGGGCCAACGAGGGGAGAGACCCAGTACTTC,CAWSAGPTRGETQYF
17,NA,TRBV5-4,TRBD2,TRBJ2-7,TGTGCCAGCAGCTTGGAGACGGGGGGGAGGGGCTCCTACGAGCAGTACTTC,CASSLETGGRGSYEQYF
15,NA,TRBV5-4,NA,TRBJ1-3,TGTGCCAGCAGCTTGGATGTGGGTACCGGAAACACCATATATTTT,CASSLDVGTGNTIYF
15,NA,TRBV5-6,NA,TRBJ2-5,TGTGCCAGCAGCTGGGACTCGGGACGAAGAGAGACCCAGTACTTC,CASSWDSGRRETQYF
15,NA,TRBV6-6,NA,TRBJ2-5,TGTGCCAGCACCAAAACCACGGGGGCTCGGGAGACCCAGTACTTC,CASTKTTGARETQYF
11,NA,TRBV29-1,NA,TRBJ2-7,TGCAGCGTGCAAGGACCCTACGAGCAGTACTTC,CSVQGPYEQYF
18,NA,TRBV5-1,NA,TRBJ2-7,TGCGCCAGCAGCTTGGGACGGCATGGTTGGGACCGGGACTACGAGCAGTACTTC,CASSLGRHGWDRDYEQYF